The clone carrying this TCR beta chain was seen a single time. The table came from immunoSEQ multiplex PCR; TCRdb's copy has only in-frame clones and leaves some out. The sample holds 250,000 to 300,000 clones; approximately 91% are singletons and the top ten take less than 0.95%. Germline values: CDR1 SGHRS, CDR2 YFSETQ. The CDR3 spans 13 residues. Between the trimmed V and J ends, which lost 2 bases and 3 bases, there was a span of 8 bases. This record belongs to a study of blood T cell repertoires in COVID-19. Sequenced material: peripheral blood. This clonotype originated in a middle-aged woman who had recovered from COVID-19. The chain employs TRBV5-1 and TRBJ1-1, with a weak D call TRBD1 (5 bases). The CDR3: CASSFGADTEAFF. In DNA form, the CDR3 reads TGCGCCAGCAGCTTTGGGGCGGACACTGAAGCTTTCTTT.